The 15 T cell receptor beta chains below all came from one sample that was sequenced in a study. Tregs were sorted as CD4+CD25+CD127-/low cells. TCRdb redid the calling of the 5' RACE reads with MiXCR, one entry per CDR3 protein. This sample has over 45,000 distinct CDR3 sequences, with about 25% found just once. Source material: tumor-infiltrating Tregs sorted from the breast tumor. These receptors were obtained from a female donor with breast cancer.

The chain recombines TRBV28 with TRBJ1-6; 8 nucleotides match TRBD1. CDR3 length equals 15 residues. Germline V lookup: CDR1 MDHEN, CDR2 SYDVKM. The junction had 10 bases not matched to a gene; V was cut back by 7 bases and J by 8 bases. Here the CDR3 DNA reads TGTGCCAGCAAAAATAGGGACAGGATAGATTCACCCCTCCACTTT. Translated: CASKNRDRIDSPLHF.

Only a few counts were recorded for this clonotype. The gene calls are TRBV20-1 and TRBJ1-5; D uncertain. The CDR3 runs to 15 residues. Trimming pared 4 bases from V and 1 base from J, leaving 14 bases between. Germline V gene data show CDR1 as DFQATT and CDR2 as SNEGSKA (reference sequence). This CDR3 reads CSAIKGTISNQPQHF. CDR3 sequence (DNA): TGCAGTGCTATTAAGGGCACGATAAGCAATCAGCCCCAGCATTTT.

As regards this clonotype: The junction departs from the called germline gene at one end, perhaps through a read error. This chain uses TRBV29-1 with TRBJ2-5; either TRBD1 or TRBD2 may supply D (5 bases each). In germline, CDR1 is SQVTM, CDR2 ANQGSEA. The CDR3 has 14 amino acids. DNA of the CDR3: TGCGGCGTTCAGTTTCGGGACGGCCAAGAGACCCAGTACTTC. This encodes CGVQFRDGQETQYF.

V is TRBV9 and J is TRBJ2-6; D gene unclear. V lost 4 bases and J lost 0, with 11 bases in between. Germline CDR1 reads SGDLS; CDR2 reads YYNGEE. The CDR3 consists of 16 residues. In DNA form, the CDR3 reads TGTGCCAGCAGCCCTCGGGTCTTCTCTGGGGCCAACGTCCTGACTTTC. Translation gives CASSPRVFSGANVLTF.

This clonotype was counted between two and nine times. CDR3 DNA sequence: TGTGCCAGCAGTGCGACCGGGACAGGGGGAGAAAAACTGTTTTTT. Its translation is CASSATGTGGEKLFF. This chain uses TRBV6-6 with TRBJ1-4, with TRBD1 matching 11 bases. The CDR3 length is 15 residues. The V segment lost 5 bases and the J segment 8 bases; nucleotides outside the gene matches: 7. Germline loops: CDR1 MNHNY, CDR2 SVGAGI (reference sequence).

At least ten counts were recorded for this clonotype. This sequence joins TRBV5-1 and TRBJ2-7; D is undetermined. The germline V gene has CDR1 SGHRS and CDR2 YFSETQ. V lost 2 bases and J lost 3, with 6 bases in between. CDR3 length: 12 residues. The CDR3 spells CASSFGHYEQYF. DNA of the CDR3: TGCGCCAGCAGCTTCGGGCACTACGAGCAGTACTTC.

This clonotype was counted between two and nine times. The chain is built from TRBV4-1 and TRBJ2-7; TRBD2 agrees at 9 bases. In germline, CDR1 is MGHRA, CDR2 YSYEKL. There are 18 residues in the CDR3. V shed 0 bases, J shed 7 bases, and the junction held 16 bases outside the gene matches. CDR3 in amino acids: CASSQERGQPGLAREQYF. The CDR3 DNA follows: TGCGCCAGCAGCCAAGAGAGGGGGCAACCGGGACTAGCAAGGGAGCAGTACTTC.

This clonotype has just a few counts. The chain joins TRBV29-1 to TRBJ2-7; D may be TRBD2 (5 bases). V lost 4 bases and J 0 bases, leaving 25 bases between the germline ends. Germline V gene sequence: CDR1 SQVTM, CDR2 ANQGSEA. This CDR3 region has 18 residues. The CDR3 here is CSVASGGTNKMSSYEQYF. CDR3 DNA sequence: TGCAGCGTTGCGAGCGGTGGAACTAACAAAATGAGCTCCTACGAGCAGTACTTC.

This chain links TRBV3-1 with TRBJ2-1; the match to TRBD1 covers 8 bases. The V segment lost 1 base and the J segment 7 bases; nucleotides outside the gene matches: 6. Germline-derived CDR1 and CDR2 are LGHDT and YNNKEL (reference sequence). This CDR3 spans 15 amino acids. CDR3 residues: CASSQGQGARNEQFF. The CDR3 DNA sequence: TGTGCCAGCAGCCAAGGGCAGGGGGCGAGGAATGAGCAGTTCTTC.

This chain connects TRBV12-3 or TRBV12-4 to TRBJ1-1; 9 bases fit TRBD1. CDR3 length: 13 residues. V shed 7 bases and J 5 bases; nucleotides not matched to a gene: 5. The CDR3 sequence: CASNNRGRTEAFF. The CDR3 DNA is TGTGCCAGCAACAACAGGGGGCGGACTGAAGCTTTCTTT.

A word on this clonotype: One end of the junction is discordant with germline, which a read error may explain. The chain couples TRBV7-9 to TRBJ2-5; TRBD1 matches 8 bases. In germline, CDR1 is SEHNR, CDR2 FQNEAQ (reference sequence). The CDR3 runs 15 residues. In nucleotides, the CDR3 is TGTGCCAGCAGCCCGAATCAGGGGGCCCAAGAGACCCAGTGCTTC. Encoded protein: CASSPNQGAQETQCF.

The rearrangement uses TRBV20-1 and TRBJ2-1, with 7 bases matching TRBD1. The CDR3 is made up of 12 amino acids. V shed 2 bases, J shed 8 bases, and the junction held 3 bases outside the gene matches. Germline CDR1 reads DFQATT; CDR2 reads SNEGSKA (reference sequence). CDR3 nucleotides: TGCAGTGCTAGATACAGGGGCCATGAGCAGTTCTTC. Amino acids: CSARYRGHEQFF.

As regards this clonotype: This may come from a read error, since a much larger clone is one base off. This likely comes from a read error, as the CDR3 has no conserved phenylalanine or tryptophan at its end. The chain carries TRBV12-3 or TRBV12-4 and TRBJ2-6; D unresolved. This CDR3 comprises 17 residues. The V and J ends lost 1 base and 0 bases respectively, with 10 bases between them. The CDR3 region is CASSLVGGNSGANVLTL. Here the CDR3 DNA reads TGTGCCAGCAGTTTAGTGGGCGGCAACTCTGGGGCCAACGTCCTGACTCTC.

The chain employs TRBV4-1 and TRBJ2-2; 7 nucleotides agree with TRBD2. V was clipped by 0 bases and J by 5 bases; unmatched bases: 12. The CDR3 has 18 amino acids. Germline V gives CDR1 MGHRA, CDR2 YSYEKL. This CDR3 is CASSQDSNGLVGTGELFF. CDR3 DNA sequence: TGCGCCAGCAGCCAAGACTCAAATGGACTAGTCGGGACCGGGGAGCTGTTTTTT.

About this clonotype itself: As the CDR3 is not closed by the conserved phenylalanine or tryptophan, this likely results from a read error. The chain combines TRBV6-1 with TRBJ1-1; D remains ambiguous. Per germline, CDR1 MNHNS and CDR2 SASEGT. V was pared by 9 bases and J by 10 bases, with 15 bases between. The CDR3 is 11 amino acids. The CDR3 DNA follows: TGTGCCAGTAACGCCCGCAAGGGAGCTTTCTCT. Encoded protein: CASNARKGAFS.